The source of this T cell receptor beta chain is a study of blood T cell repertoires in COVID-19. As for the study in general: Sites in the United States, Italy and Spain provided acute and convalescent COVID-19 samples. From T cells, B-cell-depleted T cells, or PBMCs came the material, which was cDNA or gDNA.

How the authors handled the data: Cell counts per sample came from amplifying reference gene primers. Assay used: immunoSEQ multiplex PCR; TCRdb lists only in-frame clones, some missing. V and J calls and clone size are as listed in that table; D and trimming were resolved from the DNA. The table records about 280,000 clones, around 90% of them present only once. The CDR3 is 15 residues long. Germline CDR1 reads MRHNA; CDR2 reads SNTAGT. Trimming left V 4 bases short and J 2 bases short, with 12 bases between. The sequence derives from a man between 18 and 35 years old with active or convalescent COVID-19. The sequenced sample was peripheral blood. The V call is TRBV6-4, the J call TRBJ2-1, with D perhaps matching TRBD1 (5 bases). CDR3 in DNA: TGTGCCAGCAGTGGGGTGACAGTAACCTACAATGAGCAGTTCTTC. Its protein is CASSGVTVTYNEQFF.